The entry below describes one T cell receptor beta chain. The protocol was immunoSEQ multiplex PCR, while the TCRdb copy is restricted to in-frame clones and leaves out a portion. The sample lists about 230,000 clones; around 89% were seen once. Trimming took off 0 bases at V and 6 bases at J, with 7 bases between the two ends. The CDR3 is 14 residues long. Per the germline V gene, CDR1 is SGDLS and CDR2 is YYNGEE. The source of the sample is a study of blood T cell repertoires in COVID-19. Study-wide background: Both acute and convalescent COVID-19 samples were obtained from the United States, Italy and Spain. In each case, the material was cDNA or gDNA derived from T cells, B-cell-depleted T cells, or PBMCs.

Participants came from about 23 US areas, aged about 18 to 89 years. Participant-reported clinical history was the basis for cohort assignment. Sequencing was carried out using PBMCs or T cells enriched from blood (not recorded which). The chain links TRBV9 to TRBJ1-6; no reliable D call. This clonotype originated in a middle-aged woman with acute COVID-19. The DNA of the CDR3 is TGTGCCAGCAGCGTAGGGCAGCGTAATTCACCCCTCCACTTT. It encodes CASSVGQRNSPLHF.